Below are 28 T cell receptor beta chains sequenced from a single sample in a study of T-cell reconstitution after alpha-beta-depleted transplantation in children. Preparation of the TCRbeta library was carried out with unique molecular identifiers. TCRdb passed the PCR reads through MiXCR, listing each CDR3 protein once. This sample has around 96,000 distinct CDR3 sequences; 12% occur once, and the top ten carry roughly 13%. Sequenced here: PBMCs from the stem cell graft donor, sampled from the stem cell graft. The receptors were gathered from a human donor who donated a stem cell graft to a child with inherited bone marrow failure.

This clonotype has ten or more counts. J is TRBJ2-6 and V is TRBV12-5; no firm D call. The V gene lost 5 bases and the J gene lost 0 bases, with 2 bases spanning the gap. CDR3 length: 13 residues. Germline loops: CDR1 LGHNT, CDR2 FRNRAP. The DNA for the CDR3 is TGTGCTAGTGGTCCCTCTGGGGCCAACGTCCTGACTTTC. Protein sequence: CASGPSGANVLTF.

The V gene is TRBV19, the J gene TRBJ1-5; D unclear. The CDR3 consists of 14 residues. Germline V gene lookup returns CDR1 LNHDA and CDR2 SQIVND (reference sequence). Trimming took off 3 bases at V and 7 bases at J, with 13 bases between the two ends. DNA for the CDR3: TGTGCCAGTAGTATTTCGGACGCAGGCCAGCCCCAGCATTTT. Protein: CASSISDAGQPQHF.

This clonotype was detected many times. The chain joins TRBV29-1 to TRBJ1-4, with D perhaps TRBD1 (5 bases). Trimming cost V 4 bases and J 5 bases, with 11 bases left between them. The germline V gene encodes CDR1 SQVTM and CDR2 ANQGSEA. The length of the CDR3 is 13 residues. CDR3 nucleotides: TGCAGCGTTGCAGGGAAGGGGAATGAAAAACTGTTTTTT. Residues: CSVAGKGNEKLFF.

The V gene is TRBV20-1, the J gene TRBJ2-5, with 7 bases that match TRBD1. V trimming: 4 bases; J trimming: 2 bases; junction bases outside the gene matches: 13. The CDR3 length is 16 residues. Germline assignment: CDR1 DFQATT and CDR2 SNEGSKA (reference sequence). Written as DNA, the CDR3 is TGCAGTGCTACGCTAGACAGGGAATGGAGGCAAGAGACCCAGTACTTC. It codes for CSATLDREWRQETQYF.

Many counts were recorded for this clonotype. CDR3 in amino acids: CASSLAVAYGNTIYF. In DNA form, the CDR3 reads TGTGCCAGCAGCTTAGCGGTGGCTTATGGAAACACCATATATTTT. The chain carries TRBV7-9 and TRBJ1-3; D call uncertain. V gave up 0 bases and J gave up 3 bases, with 9 bases separating them. Germline lookup yields CDR1 SEHNR and CDR2 FQNEAQ (reference sequence). This CDR3 region has 15 residues.

This clonotype was seen at least ten times. The chain uses TRBV10-3 and TRBJ2-1; D may be TRBD2 (6 bases). The V and J ends lost 3 bases and 2 bases respectively, with 14 bases between them. The length of the CDR3 is 16 residues. Germline CDR1 ENHRY, CDR2 SYGVKD. CDR3 in amino acids: CAISDGEETPYNEQFF. The CDR3 nucleotides are TGTGCCATCAGTGATGGGGAGGAGACGCCCTACAATGAGCAGTTCTTC.

This clonotype was counted between two and nine times. The rearrangement uses TRBV27 and TRBJ1-1; D unclear. The V end was cut by 3 bases, the J end by 8 bases, with 22 bases between. Germline V gene lookup returns CDR1 MNHEY and CDR2 SMNVEV (reference sequence). This CDR3 contains 16 residues. The CDR3 sequence is CASSFQWHSPNLEAFF. For the CDR3, the DNA is TGTGCCAGCAGTTTTCAGTGGCACAGCCCGAACCTAGAAGCTTTCTTT.

This clonotype was seen at least ten times. The chain couples TRBV4-3 to TRBJ2-5; TRBD2 matches 9 bases. This CDR3 comprises 15 residues. The V and J ends lost 0 bases and 1 base, in that order; junction bases with no gene match: 0. Germline V gene sequence: CDR1 LGHNA, CDR2 YSLEER. CDR3 sequence: CASSQERGGQETQYF. The CDR3 DNA reads TGCGCCAGCAGCCAAGAGCGGGGGGGCCAAGAGACCCAGTACTTC.

J is TRBJ2-1 and V is TRBV7-8; D gene uncertain. The germline V and J ends were trimmed by 1 base and 8 bases, with 18 bases remaining between them. Germline-derived CDR1 and CDR2 are SGHVS and FQNEAQ. The CDR3 extends over 16 amino acids. In DNA, the CDR3 is TGTGCCAGCAGCTTAGAGCTACCCCAGGTGTTCGATGAGCAGTTCTTC. Its translation is CASSLELPQVFDEQFF.

This clonotype came up a few times. The chain uses TRBV6-4 and TRBJ2-3; 10 bases are shared with TRBD2. CDR3 length: 15 residues. The germline gives CDR1 MRHNA, CDR2 SNTAGT. V lost 6 bases, J lost 0 bases, and 3 bases stayed unmatched. In DNA, the CDR3 is TGTGCCAGCAGCCAGACTAGCGGGAGCACAGATACGCAGTATTTT. Protein: CASSQTSGSTDTQYF.

This clonotype was observed at least ten times. The chain links TRBV7-9 to TRBJ2-7, with a weak D call TRBD2 (6 bases). CDR1 SEHNR and CDR2 FQNEAQ come from the germline V gene (reference sequence). V was shortened by 3 bases and J by 4 bases, with 10 bases between the two germline ends. The CDR3 spans 13 residues. The CDR3 loop reads CASSFSSGYEQYF. The DNA of the CDR3 is TGTGCCAGCAGCTTTAGTAGCGGATACGAGCAGTACTTC.

This clonotype was found many times. This rearrangement joins TRBV19 to TRBJ1-5; D unresolved. The CDR3 runs to 13 residues. Per germline, CDR1 LNHDA and CDR2 SQIVND (reference sequence). Trimming stripped 5 bases from V and 6 bases from J, with 11 bases between. The DNA of the CDR3 is TGTGCCAGTAGTCCGGCGGGTGGTCAGCCCCAGCATTTT. Residues: CASSPAGGQPQHF.

This clonotype has just a few counts. The chain is built from TRBV4-3 and TRBJ2-3; the match to TRBD2 covers 10 bases. The CDR3 length is 17 residues. J lost 4 bases, V lost 1 base, and 8 bases had no gene match. Germline V gives CDR1 LGHNA, CDR2 YSLEER. CDR3 sequence: CASSQGSLAGAADTQYF. The CDR3, as DNA: TGCGCCAGCAGCCAAGGCTCTCTAGCGGGAGCTGCAGATACGCAGTATTTT.

The rearrangement joins TRBV6-5 to TRBJ2-5; 7 bases line up with TRBD1. The CDR3 is 12 residues long. The germline V gene has CDR1 MNHEY and CDR2 SVGAGI. Trimming at V came to 6 bases and at J to 5 bases, leaving 3 bases not matched to a gene. The CDR3 protein is CASSEDRETQYF. The DNA for the CDR3 is TGTGCCAGCAGCGAGGACAGGGAGACCCAGTACTTC.

This chain connects TRBV2 to TRBJ2-5, with a tentative D call TRBD2 (6 bases). V shed 11 bases and J shed 1 base, with 14 bases lying between them. Germline CDR1 is SNHLY and CDR2 is FYNNEI. This CDR3 has 13 amino acids. For the CDR3, the DNA is TGTGCCGCGGCTGGGGACTTCCAAGAGACCCAGTACTTC. Translated, it gives CAAAGDFQETQYF.

The chain links TRBV6-6 to TRBJ2-5, with D perhaps assigned TRBD1 or TRBD2 (6 bases each). CDR1 is MNHNY and CDR2 is SVGAGI in the germline V gene (reference sequence). Trimming left V 1 base short and J 5 bases short, with 14 bases between. This CDR3 region has 15 residues. The chain's CDR3 is CASSYFGGRGETQYF. The CDR3 DNA reads as TGTGCCAGCAGTTACTTTGGGGGGCGCGGCGAGACCCAGTACTTC.

This clonotype was observed at least ten times. The chain joins TRBV3-1 to TRBJ2-5, with D hard to call. The CDR3 sequence is 15 residues long. Per germline, CDR1 LGHDT and CDR2 YNNKEL (reference sequence). The germline V and J ends were trimmed by 3 bases and 0 bases, with 11 bases remaining between them. CDR3 sequence: CASSQTPTDQETQYF. The CDR3 nucleotides are TGTGCCAGCAGCCAGACCCCTACGGACCAAGAGACCCAGTACTTC.

This clonotype was counted at least ten times. The chain combines TRBV4-1 with TRBJ2-7; 10 positions agree with TRBD2. J gave up 4 bases and V 3 bases, and 3 bases lay outside the gene matches. CDR1 and CDR2 from the germline V gene are MGHRA and YSYEKL. The CDR3 length is 14 residues. CDR3 in amino acids: CASSQTSGLYEQYF. CDR3 in DNA: TGCGCCAGCAGCCAGACTAGCGGGCTTTACGAGCAGTACTTC.

Ten or more counts support this clonotype. This chain connects TRBV5-1 to TRBJ2-7, with TRBD1 matching 9 bases. CDR1 is SGHRS and CDR2 is YFSETQ in the germline V gene. This CDR3 is built from 13 residues. Trimming removed 5 bases from V and 5 bases from J; junction bases left unmatched: 5. The CDR3: CASRRDREHEQYF. The CDR3 nucleotides read TGCGCCAGCAGGAGGGACAGGGAACACGAGCAGTACTTC.

There are many counts of this clonotype. The chain recombines TRBV29-1 with TRBJ2-3, with D uncertain. The CDR3 is 14 amino acids. The V gene lost 4 bases and the J gene lost 6 bases, with 17 bases spanning the gap. The germline CDR1 and CDR2 sequences are SQVTM and ANQGSEA. As DNA, the CDR3 is TGCAGCGTTGGGGTGGCTACCTACTTGGATACGCAGTATTTT. It is translated as CSVGVATYLDTQYF.

The chain links TRBV19 to TRBJ1-2; tentatively, D is TRBD1 (5 bases). V was shortened by 3 bases and J by 4 bases, with 15 bases between the two germline ends. The CDR3 sequence is 15 residues long. Germline assignment: CDR1 LNHDA and CDR2 SQIVND (reference sequence). In DNA form, the CDR3 reads TGTGCCAGTAGTATTACGGGCAGGGTCTCCTATGGCTACACCTTC. Translation: CASSITGRVSYGYTF.

This clonotype was picked up many times. This rearrangement joins TRBV20-1 to TRBJ2-5; a weak D match, TRBD2 (5 bases). Germline values: CDR1 DFQATT, CDR2 SNEGSKA (reference sequence). CDR3 size: 13 residues. V dropped 5 bases and J dropped 0 bases, with 10 bases sitting between them. CDR3 bases: TGCAGTGCTCTCCCCGGGGACCAAGAGACCCAGTACTTC. This encodes CSALPGDQETQYF.

This clonotype was seen repeatedly, ten times or more. The chain combines TRBV7-2 with TRBJ1-1; D is perhaps TRBD1 (5 bases). This CDR3 is built from 15 residues. V lost 0 bases and J 9 bases, leaving 17 bases between the germline ends. The V gene's germline CDR1 is SGHTA and CDR2 FQGNSA. The CDR3 region is CASSLAPRDGGKAFF. CDR3 coding DNA: TGTGCCAGCAGCTTAGCCCCTCGGGACGGCGGGAAAGCTTTCTTT. Based on the CDR3 plus reference TRBV7-2 and TRBJ1-1, the full variable domain is GAGVSQSPSNKVTEKGKDVELRCDPISGHTALYWYRQSLGQGLEFLIYFQGNSAPDKSGLPSDRFSAERTGGSVSTLTIQRTQQEDSAVYLCASSLAPRDGGKAFFGQGTRLTVV.

This clonotype appeared many times. The rearrangement joins TRBV29-1 to TRBJ2-2; no definite D call. The CDR3 is 10 amino acids. Germline CDR1 and CDR2: SQVTM and ANQGSEA. V dropped 4 bases and J dropped 7 bases, with 4 bases sitting between them. The CDR3 protein is CSVVDGELFF. CDR3 nucleotide sequence: TGCAGCGTTGTGGACGGGGAGCTGTTTTTT.

V usage is TRBV28 and J usage is TRBJ2-3; 9 nucleotides match TRBD1. Germline loops: CDR1 MDHEN, CDR2 SYDVKM. After removal of 3 bases from V and 4 bases from J, the junction contained 5 bases not matched to a gene. The CDR3 has 15 residues. Here the CDR3 reads CASSFRGDRADTQYF. CDR3 nucleotide sequence: TGTGCCAGCAGTTTTAGAGGGGACAGGGCAGATACGCAGTATTTT.

The chain is built from TRBV11-2 and TRBJ2-1; D may correspond to TRBD1 or TRBD2 (7 bases each). The V end lost 5 bases, the J end lost 8 bases, and 13 bases lay between the germline ends. CDR1 and CDR2 (germline): SGHAT, FQNNGV. The CDR3 contains 13 residues. CDR3 loop: CASSPQGGDEQFF. CDR3 nucleotides: TGTGCCAGCAGCCCCCAGGGGGGGGATGAGCAGTTCTTC.

This clonotype came up many times. The chain combines TRBV24-1 with TRBJ1-6; 12 positions match TRBD1. After removal of 4 bases from V and 9 bases from J, the junction contained 12 bases not matched to a gene. The CDR3 length is 18 residues. Looked up from germline, CDR1 is KGHDR and CDR2 is SFDVKD. The CDR3 region has the DNA TGTGCCACCAGTGAATTTAGGGACAGGGGGCTAAGTAGTTCACCCCTCCACTTT. Its translation is CATSEFRDRGLSSSPLHF.

This clonotype was detected many times. The chain recombines TRBV4-3 with TRBJ1-1; possibly TRBD1 for D (5 bases). Looked up from germline, CDR1 is LGHNA and CDR2 is YSLEER. CDR3 length: 13 amino acids. V gave up 0 bases and J gave up 11 bases, with 13 bases separating them. The CDR3 DNA is TGCGCCAGCAGCCAAGAATACCGGGGGGGGGCTTTCTTT. This translates into CASSQEYRGGAFF.